Listed here are 7 T cell receptor beta chains from one sample, sequenced in a study of cytomegalovirus exposure and HLA in healthy donors. PCR was performed using 60 Vbeta and 13 Jbeta primers. Produced via immunoSEQ multiplex PCR; TCRdb's table is partial and in-frame only. The table lists around 130,000 clones, 84% of them singletons, with about 3% in the top ten. The specimen sequenced was PBMCs. The receptors were gathered from a woman aged 18-29 years in good health and CMV-seropositive.

This clone turned up a few times. The CDR3 nucleotides are TGTGCCAGCAGTCCACGGGGACAGGACGGCTATGGCTACACCTTC. Amino acid sequence: CASSPRGQDGYGYTF. The genes are TRBV2 and TRBJ1-2, with 8 bases matching TRBD1. After removal of 5 bases from V and 4 bases from J, the junction contained 9 bases not matched to a gene. The CDR3 totals 15 residues. The germline V gene has CDR1 SNHLY and CDR2 FYNNEI.

This clone appeared a single time. The chain recombines TRBV5-4 with TRBJ2-3, with 9 positions matching TRBD2. The germline V gene encodes CDR1 SGHNT and CDR2 YYREEE (reference sequence). J gave up 2 bases and V 0 bases, and 4 bases lay outside the gene matches. This CDR3 region has 16 residues. CDR3: CASSLGSGGSTDTQYF. CDR3 nucleotide sequence: TGTGCCAGCAGCTTGGGTAGCGGGGGCTCCACAGATACGCAGTATTTT.

This clone appeared once. This sequence joins TRBV19 and TRBJ2-7; 8 bases agree with TRBD1. The V gene end was trimmed by 6 bases and the J gene end by 6 bases; junction bases not matched to a gene: 4. The CDR3 loop spans 12 amino acids. Germline V lookup: CDR1 LNHDA, CDR2 SQIVND (reference sequence). DNA for the CDR3: TGTGCCAGTAGCACGACAGGGGCCGAGCAGTACTTC. It translates to CASSTTGAEQYF.

This rearrangement joins TRBV6-5 to TRBJ1-2; 9 bases agree with TRBD1. J was trimmed by 8 bases and V by 7 bases; bases with no gene match: 11. This CDR3 comprises 14 residues. CDR1 MNHEY and CDR2 SVGAGI come from the germline V gene. Here the CDR3 reads CASTSTGGSRGYTF. The DNA of the CDR3 is TGTGCCAGCACATCGACAGGGGGTTCAAGGGGCTACACCTTC.

The genes are TRBV2 and TRBJ2-5, with 12 positions matching TRBD1. V lost 7 bases and J lost 5; bases outside the gene matches: 5. CDR1 is SNHLY and CDR2 is FYNNEI in the germline V gene. The CDR3 has 14 residues. Here the CDR3 reads CASMGQGAGETQYF. For the CDR3, the DNA is TGTGCCAGCATGGGACAGGGGGCAGGGGAGACCCAGTACTTC.

This chain links TRBV14 with TRBJ2-2; 8 bases line up with TRBD2. The junction had 14 bases not matched to a gene; V was cut back by 1 base and J by 7 bases. The CDR3 extends over 18 amino acids. The germline CDR1 and CDR2 sequences are SGHDN and FVKESK. CDR3 nucleotides: TGTGCCAGCAGCCAAGTCCCCTTTGTACTAGCGGCGGGCGGGGAGCTGTTTTTT. Its translation: CASSQVPFVLAAGGELFF.

The V and J genes are TRBV27 and TRBJ1-5, with 7 positions matching TRBD1. The V and J ends lost 3 bases and 11 bases, in that order; junction bases with no gene match: 7. Germline V lookup: CDR1 MNHEY, CDR2 SMNVEV (reference sequence). There are 13 residues in the CDR3. CDR3 nucleotide sequence: TGTGCCAGCAGTTTCTTGGACAGGCGGACCCAGCATTTT. Its protein is CASSFLDRRTQHF.